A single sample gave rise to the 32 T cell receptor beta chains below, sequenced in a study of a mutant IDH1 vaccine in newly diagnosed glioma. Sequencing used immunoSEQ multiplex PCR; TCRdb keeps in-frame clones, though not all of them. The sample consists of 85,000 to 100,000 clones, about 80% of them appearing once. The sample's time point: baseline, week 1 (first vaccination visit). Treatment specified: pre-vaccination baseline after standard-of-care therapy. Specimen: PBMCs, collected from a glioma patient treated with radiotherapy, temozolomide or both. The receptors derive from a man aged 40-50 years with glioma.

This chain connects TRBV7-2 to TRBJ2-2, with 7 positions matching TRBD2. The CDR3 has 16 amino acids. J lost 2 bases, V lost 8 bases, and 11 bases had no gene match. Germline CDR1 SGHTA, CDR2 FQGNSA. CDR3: CASPPRLAANTGELFF. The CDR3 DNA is TGTGCCAGCCCGCCGAGGCTAGCGGCAAACACCGGGGAGCTGTTTTTT. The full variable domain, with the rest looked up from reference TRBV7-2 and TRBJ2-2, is GAGVSQSPSNKVTEKGKDVELRCDPISGHTALYWYRQSLGQGLEFLIYFQGNSAPDKSGLPSDRFSAERTGGSVSTLTIQRTQQEDSAVYLCASPPRLAANTGELFFGEGSRLTVL.

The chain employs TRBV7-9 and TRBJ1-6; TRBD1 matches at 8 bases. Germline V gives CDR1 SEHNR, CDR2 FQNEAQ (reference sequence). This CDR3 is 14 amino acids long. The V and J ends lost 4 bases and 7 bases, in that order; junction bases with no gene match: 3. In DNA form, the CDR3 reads TGTGCCAGCAGCTCGACAGGGGCCAATTCACCCCTCCACTTT. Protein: CASSSTGANSPLHF.

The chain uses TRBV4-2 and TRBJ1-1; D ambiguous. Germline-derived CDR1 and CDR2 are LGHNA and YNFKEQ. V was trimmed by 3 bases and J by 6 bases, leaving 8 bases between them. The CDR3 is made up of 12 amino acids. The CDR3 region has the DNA TGTGCCAGCAGCCAGGGAGGACCTGAAGCTTTCTTT. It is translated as CASSQGGPEAFF.

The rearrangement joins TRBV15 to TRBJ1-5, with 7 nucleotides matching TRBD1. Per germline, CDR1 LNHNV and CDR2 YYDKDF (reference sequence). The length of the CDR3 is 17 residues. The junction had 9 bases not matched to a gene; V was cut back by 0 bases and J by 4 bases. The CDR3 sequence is CATSRDKGAGNNQPQHF. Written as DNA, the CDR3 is TGTGCCACCAGCAGAGATAAGGGGGCAGGGAATAATCAGCCCCAGCATTTT.

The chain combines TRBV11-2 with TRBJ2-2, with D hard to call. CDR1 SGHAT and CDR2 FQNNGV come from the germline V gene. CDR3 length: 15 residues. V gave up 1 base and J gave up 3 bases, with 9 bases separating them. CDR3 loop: CASSLVRPYTGELFF. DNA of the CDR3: TGTGCCAGCAGCTTAGTCAGACCCTACACCGGGGAGCTGTTTTTT.

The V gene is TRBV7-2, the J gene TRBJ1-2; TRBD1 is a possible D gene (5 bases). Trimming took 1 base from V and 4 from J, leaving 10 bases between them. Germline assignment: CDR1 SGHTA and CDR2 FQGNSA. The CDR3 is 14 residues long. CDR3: CASSLDRTSYGYTF. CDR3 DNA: TGTGCCAGCAGCTTAGATCGGACAAGCTATGGCTACACCTTC.

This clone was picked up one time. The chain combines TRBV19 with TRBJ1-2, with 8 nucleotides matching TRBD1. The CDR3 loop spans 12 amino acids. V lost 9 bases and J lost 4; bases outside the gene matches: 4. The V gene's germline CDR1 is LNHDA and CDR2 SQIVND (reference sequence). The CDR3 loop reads CASRDRPYGYTF. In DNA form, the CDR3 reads TGTGCCAGCCGGGACAGGCCCTATGGCTACACCTTC.

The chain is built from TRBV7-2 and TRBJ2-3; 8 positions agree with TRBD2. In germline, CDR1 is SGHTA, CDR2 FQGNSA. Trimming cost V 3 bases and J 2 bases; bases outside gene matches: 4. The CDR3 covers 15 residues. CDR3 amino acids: CASSLAGGFTDTQYF. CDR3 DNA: TGTGCCAGCAGCTTGGCGGGGGGATTCACAGATACGCAGTATTTT.

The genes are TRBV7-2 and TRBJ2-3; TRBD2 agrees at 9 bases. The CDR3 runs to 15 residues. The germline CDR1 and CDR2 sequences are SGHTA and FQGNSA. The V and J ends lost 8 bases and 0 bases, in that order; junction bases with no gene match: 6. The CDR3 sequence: CASGTTSGSTDTQYF. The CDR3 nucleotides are TGTGCCAGCGGAACTACTAGCGGGAGCACAGATACGCAGTATTTT.

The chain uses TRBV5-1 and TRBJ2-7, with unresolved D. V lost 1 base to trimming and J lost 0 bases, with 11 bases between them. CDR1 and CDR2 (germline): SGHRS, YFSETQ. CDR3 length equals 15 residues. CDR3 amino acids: CASSLSPDRSYEQYF. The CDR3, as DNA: TGCGCCAGCAGCTTGTCACCAGACCGCTCCTACGAGCAGTACTTC.

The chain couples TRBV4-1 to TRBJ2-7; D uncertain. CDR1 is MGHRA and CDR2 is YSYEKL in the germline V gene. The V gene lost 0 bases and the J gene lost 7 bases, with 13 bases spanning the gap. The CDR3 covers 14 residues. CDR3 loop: CASSQDNTVWEQYF. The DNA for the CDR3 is TGCGCCAGCAGCCAAGATAATACGGTTTGGGAGCAGTACTTC.

CDR3 protein: CASSPGSTDTQYF. The DNA of the CDR3 is TGTGCCAGCTCACCCGGAAGCACAGATACGCAGTATTTT. The chain carries TRBV18 and TRBJ2-3; D not certain. Germline-derived CDR1 and CDR2 are KGHSH and LQKENI. V lost 3 bases and J lost 0, with 4 bases in between. This CDR3 has 13 residues.

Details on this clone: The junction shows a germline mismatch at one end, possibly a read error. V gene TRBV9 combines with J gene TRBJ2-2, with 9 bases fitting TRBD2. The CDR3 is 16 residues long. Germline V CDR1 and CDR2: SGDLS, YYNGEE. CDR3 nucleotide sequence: TGTGCCAGCAGCGTTTCTCCTAGCGGGAACCCCGGGGAGCTGTTTTTT. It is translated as CASSVSPSGNPGELFF.

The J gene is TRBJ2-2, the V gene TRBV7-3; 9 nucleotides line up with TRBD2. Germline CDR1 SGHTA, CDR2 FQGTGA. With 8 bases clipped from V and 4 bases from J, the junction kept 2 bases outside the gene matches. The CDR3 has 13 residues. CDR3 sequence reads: CASGTSPTGELFF. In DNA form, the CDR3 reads TGTGCCAGCGGGACTAGCCCCACCGGGGAGCTGTTTTTT.

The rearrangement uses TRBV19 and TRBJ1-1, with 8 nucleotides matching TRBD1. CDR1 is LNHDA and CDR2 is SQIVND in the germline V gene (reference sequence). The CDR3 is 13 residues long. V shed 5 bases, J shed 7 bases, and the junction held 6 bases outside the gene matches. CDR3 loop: CASSPDRAVEAFF. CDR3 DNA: TGTGCCAGTAGTCCGGACAGGGCGGTTGAAGCTTTCTTT.

The CDR3 coding sequence is TGTGCCAGCAGCTTAGTGGCCGGGTACTCCTACGAGCAGTACTTC. Translated, it gives CASSLVAGYSYEQYF. V and J are TRBV7-9 and TRBJ2-7; D is uncertain. The CDR3 is made up of 15 amino acids. V lost 1 base and J 0 bases, leaving 10 bases between the germline ends. CDR1 SEHNR and CDR2 FQNEAQ come from the germline V gene (reference sequence).

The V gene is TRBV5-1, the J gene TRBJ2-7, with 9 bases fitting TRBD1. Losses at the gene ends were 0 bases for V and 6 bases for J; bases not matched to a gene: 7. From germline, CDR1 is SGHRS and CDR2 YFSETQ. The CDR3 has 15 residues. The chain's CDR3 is CASSLDRGLSGEQYF. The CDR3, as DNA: TGCGCCAGCAGCTTGGACAGGGGGCTTTCGGGCGAGCAGTACTTC.

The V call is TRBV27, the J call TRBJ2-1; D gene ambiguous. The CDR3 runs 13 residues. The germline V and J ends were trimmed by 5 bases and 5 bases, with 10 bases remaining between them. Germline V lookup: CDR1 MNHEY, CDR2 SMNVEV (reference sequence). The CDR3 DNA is TGTGCCAGCAGTCGGAAATTGGACAATGAGCAGTTCTTC. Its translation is CASSRKLDNEQFF.

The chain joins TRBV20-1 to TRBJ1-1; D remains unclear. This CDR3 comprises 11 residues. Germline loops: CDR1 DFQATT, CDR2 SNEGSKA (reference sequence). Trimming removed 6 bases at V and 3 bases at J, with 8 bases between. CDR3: CSAYPHTEAFF. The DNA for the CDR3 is TGCAGTGCCTACCCCCACACTGAAGCTTTCTTT.

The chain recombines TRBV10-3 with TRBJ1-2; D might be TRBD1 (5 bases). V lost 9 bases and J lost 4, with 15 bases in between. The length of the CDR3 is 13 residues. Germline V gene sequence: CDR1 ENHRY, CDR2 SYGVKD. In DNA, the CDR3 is TGTGCCATAGAGGACACCAAAAGCTATGGCTACACCTTC. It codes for CAIEDTKSYGYTF.

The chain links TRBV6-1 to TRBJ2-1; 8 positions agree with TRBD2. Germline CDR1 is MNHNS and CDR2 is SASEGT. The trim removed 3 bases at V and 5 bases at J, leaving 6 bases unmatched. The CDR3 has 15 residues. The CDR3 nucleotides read TGTGCCAGCAGTGATATGGCGGGAGGCCACAATGAGCAGTTCTTC. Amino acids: CASSDMAGGHNEQFF.

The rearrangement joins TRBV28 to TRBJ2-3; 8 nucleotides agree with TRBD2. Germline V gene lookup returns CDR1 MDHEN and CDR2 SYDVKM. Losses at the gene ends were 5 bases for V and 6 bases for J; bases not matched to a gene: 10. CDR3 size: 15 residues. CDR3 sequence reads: CASSPGLVERDTQYF. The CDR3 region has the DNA TGTGCCAGCAGTCCGGGACTAGTGGAAAGGGATACGCAGTATTTT.

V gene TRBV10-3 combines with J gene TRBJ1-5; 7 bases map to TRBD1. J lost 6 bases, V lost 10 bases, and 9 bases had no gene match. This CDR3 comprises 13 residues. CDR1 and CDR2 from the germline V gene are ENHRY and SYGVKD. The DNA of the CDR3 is TGTGCCACACCGACAGGGTCATGTCAGCCCCAGCATTTT. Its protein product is CATPTGSCQPQHF.

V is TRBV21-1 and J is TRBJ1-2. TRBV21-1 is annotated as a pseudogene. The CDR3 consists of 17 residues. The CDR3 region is CASSRVWVRSQGYGYTF. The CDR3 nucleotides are TGTGCCAGCAGCAGGGTCTGGGTTAGGAGCCAAGGGTATGGCTACACCTTC.

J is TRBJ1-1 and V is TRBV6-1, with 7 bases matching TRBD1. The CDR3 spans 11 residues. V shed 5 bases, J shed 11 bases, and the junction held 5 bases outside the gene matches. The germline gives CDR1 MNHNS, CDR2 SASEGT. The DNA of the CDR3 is TGTGCCAGCAGTTACAGGGGACGGGCTTTCTTT. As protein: CASSYRGRAFF.

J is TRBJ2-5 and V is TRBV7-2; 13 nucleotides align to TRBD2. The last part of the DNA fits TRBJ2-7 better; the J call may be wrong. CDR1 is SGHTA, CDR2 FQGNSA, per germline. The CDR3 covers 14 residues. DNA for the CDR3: TGTGCCAGCAGCGGGACTAGCGGGACCTACGAGCAGTACTTC. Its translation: CASSGTSGTYEQYF.

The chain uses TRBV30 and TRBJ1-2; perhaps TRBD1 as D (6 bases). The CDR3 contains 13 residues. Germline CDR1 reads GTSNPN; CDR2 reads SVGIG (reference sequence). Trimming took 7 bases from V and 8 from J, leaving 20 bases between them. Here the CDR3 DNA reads TGTGCCTCCCCCACGCCGGGGGCGAACGGCTACACCTTC. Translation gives CASPTPGANGYTF.

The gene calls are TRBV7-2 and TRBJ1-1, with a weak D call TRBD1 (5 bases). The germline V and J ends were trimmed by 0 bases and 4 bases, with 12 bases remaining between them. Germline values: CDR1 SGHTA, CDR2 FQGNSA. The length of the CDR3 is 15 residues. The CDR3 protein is CASSLAGGGGTEAFF. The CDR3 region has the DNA TGTGCCAGCAGCTTAGCGGGCGGGGGAGGCACTGAAGCTTTCTTT.

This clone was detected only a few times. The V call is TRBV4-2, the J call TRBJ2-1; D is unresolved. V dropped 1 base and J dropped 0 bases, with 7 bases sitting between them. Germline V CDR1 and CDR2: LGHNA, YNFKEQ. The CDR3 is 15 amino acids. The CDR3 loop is CASSQGTDSYNEQFF. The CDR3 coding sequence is TGTGCCAGCAGCCAAGGTACAGACTCCTACAATGAGCAGTTCTTC.

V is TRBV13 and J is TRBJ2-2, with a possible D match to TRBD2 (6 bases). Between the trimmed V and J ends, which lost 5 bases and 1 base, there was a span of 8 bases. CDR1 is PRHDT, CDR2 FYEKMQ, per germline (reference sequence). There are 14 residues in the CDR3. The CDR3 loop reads CASSPGLNTGELFF. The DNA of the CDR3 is TGTGCCAGCAGCCCGGGACTGAACACCGGGGAGCTGTTTTTT.

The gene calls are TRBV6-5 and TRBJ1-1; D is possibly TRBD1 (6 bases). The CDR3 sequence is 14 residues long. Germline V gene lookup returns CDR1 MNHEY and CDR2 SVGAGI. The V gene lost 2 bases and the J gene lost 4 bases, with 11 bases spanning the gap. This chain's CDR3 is CASSYTLQGTEAFF. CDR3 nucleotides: TGTGCCAGCAGTTACACGTTACAGGGCACTGAAGCTTTCTTT.

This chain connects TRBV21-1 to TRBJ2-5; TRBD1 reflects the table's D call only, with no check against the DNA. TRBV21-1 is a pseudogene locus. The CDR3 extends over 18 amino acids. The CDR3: CASSSSGTGHHERETQYF. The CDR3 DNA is TGTGCCAGCAGCTCCTCCGGGACAGGGCACCATGAGAGAGAGACCCAGTACTTC.